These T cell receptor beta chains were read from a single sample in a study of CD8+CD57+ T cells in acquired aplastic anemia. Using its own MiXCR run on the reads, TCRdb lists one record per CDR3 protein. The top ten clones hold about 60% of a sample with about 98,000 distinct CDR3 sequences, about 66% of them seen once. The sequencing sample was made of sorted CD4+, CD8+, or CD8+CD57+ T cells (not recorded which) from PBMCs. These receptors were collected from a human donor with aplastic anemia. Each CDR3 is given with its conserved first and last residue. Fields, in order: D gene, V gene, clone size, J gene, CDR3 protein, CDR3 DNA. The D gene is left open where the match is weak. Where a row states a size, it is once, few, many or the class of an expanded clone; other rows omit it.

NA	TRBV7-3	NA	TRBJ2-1	CASSSDHNEQFF	TGTGCCAGCAGCTCCGATCACAATGAGCAGTTCTTC
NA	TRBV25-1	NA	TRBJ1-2	CASSDLTEIYGYTF	TGTGCCAGCAGTGACCTGACGGAGATCTATGGCTACACCTTC
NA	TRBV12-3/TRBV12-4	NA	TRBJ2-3	CASSLAERGWSTDTQYF	TGTGCCAGCAGTTTAGCGGAAAGGGGGTGGAGCACAGATACGCAGTATTTT
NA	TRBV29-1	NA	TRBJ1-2	CSVVRGLSYGYTF	TGCAGCGTTGTCCGGGGGCTTTCCTATGGCTACACCTTC
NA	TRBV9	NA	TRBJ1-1	CASSVENTEAFF	TGTGCCAGCAGCGTCGAAAACACTGAAGCTTTCTTT
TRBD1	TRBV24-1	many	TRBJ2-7	CATSDLEGQGVYEQYF	TGTGCCACCAGTGATTTGGAGGGACAGGGGGTCTACGAGCAGTACTTC
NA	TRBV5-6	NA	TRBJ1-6	CASSLDAGGSYNSPLHF	TGTGCCAGCAGCTTGGATGCCGGCGGGTCCTATAATTCACCCCTCCACTTT
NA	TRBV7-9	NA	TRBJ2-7	CASSLAGGHEQYF	TGTGCCAGCAGCTTAGCTGGAGGGCACGAGCAGTACTTC
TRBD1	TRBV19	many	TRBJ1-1	CASMGTGGAERIRTEAFF	TGTGCCAGTATGGGCACAGGGGGCGCAGAAAGGATTCGGACTGAAGCTTTCTTT
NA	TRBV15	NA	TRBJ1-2	CATSHQAIPNREGYTF	TGTGCCACCAGCCACCAGGCGATCCCGAACAGGGAAGGCTACACCTTC
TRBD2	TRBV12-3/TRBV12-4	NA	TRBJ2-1	CASSPGEREVLPYNEQFF	TGTGCCAGCAGCCCTGGGGAGCGGGAGGTCCTCCCCTACAATGAGCAGTTCTTC
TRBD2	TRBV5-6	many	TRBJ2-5	CASSLEGSGGSRETQYF	TGTGCCAGCAGCTTGGAGGGTAGCGGGGGCTCCAGGGAGACCCAGTACTTC
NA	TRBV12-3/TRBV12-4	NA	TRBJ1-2	CASSFSRTEGYTF	TGTGCCAGCAGTTTCTCCCGAACGGAAGGCTACACCTTC
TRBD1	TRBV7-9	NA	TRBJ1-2	CASSHPGQGRHGYTF	TGTGCCAGCAGCCATCCGGGACAGGGGAGGCATGGCTACACCTTC
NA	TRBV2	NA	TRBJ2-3	CARQKAVSTDTQYF	TGTGCCAGACAGAAGGCGGTGAGCACAGATACGCAGTATTTT
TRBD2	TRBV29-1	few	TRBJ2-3	CSVDGTSDTDTQYF	TGCAGCGTTGATGGGACTAGCGACACAGATACGCAGTATTTT